A selection of T cell receptor beta chains follows, all from one sample in a study of spatial heterogeneity in lung cancer. TCRdb redid the calling of the 5' RACE reads with MiXCR, one entry per CDR3 protein. Here the sample spans about 100,000 distinct CDR3 sequences, nearly 4.5% being singletons. Specimen: lung tumor tissue, collected at surgery. These receptors all come from a male donor with early-stage non-small cell lung cancer. CDR3s include the opening cysteine and the closing phenylalanine or tryptophan. The D gene is left open where the match is weak. Clone sizes are given selectively: once, few, many, or a class where the clone is expanded.

j_call v_call clone_size d_call cdr3_length cdr3_nt cdr3_aa
TRBJ2-1 TRBV7-9 many NA 14 TGTGCCAGCAGCCCGGTGACCCTACGAGATGAGCAGTTCTTC CASSPVTLRDEQFF
TRBJ1-1 TRBV28 few NA 12 TGTGCCAACAAGGGAGAGAACACTGAAGCTTTCTTT CANKGENTEAFF
TRBJ1-2 TRBV4-2 many NA 17 TGTGCCAGCAGCCAATCCGAGACAGAAGTTTATCCGGGTGGCTACACCTTC CASSQSETEVYPGGYTF
TRBJ2-3 TRBV4-2 many TRBD2 16 TGTGCCAGCAGCCAAGAGTCTAGCGGGAGTATAGATACGCAGTATTTT CASSQESSGSIDTQYF
TRBJ2-1 TRBV11-3 many NA 15 TGTGCCAGCAGCTTAGGACGGGGGACTGGCTATGAGCAGTTCTTC CASSLGRGTGYEQFF
TRBJ2-1 TRBV7-6 NA TRBD2 17 TGTGCCAGCAGCCCCCGACTAGCGGGAGGACGGTACAATGAGCAGTTCTTC CASSPRLAGGRYNEQFF
TRBJ2-6 TRBV14 many NA 16 TGTGCCAGCAGCGGGCGGACGCCCTCTGGGGCCAACGTCCTGACTTTC CASSGRTPSGANVLTF
TRBJ2-1 TRBV20-1 many NA 11 TGCAGTGCTAGGAGGCGTAATGAGCAGTTCTTC CSARRRNEQFF
TRBJ2-7 TRBV6-1 many NA 15 TGTGCCAGCAGTGAAGCTCACTTGGCCCCCTACGAGCAGTACTTC CASSEAHLAPYEQYF
TRBJ1-1 TRBV10-3 few NA 13 TGTGCCACCAAGAAGGGTTTGAACACTGAAGCTTTCTTT CATKKGLNTEAFF
TRBJ1-2 TRBV5-1 many NA 14 TGCGCCAGCAGCTTGGAGAGCGGGTCTGATGGCTACACCTTC CASSLESGSDGYTF
TRBJ2-3 TRBV7-9 NA NA 13 TGTGCCAGCAGTTGGCAGGGAGCCGATACGCAGTATTTT CASSWQGADTQYF
TRBJ2-1 TRBV19 many NA 15 TGTGCCAGTAGTATAGTGGCTTTGGGGAAGGATGAGCAGTTCTTC CASSIVALGKDEQFF
TRBJ1-1 TRBV27 few NA 17 TGCACCAGCCCGAAACGGGACGGACAAACTAGGAACACTGAAGCTTTCTTT CTSPKRDGQTRNTEAFF
TRBJ2-2 TRBV20-1 many TRBD2 14 TGCAGTGCTAGGACTAGCGGGAACACCGGGGAGCTGTTTTTT CSARTSGNTGELFF
TRBJ1-1 TRBV3-1 many NA 13 TGTGCCAGCAGCGCCCCCCCCTTTTTTAAAGCTTTCTTT CASSAPPFFKAFF
TRBJ2-5 TRBV5-6 many TRBD2 15 TGTGCCAGCAGCTTACCTCTAGCGGCCCAAGAGACCCAGTACTTC CASSLPLAAQETQYF
TRBJ2-2 TRBV24-1 NA NA 18 TGTGCCACCAGTAAGGGACGGAGAACTGCGGAGAACACCGGGGAGCTGTTTTTT CATSKGRRTAENTGELFF
TRBJ2-7 TRBV20-1 many NA 13 TGCAGTGCCATCGGGGCACCATCCTACGAGCAGTACTTC CSAIGAPSYEQYF
TRBJ1-1 TRBV27 many NA 11 TGTGCCAGCGCTAAGAACACTGAAGCTTTCTTT CASAKNTEAFF
TRBJ1-6 TRBV13 many NA 15 TGTGCCAGCAGCTTCCGGCGCTCCTATAATTCACCCCTCCACTTT CASSFRRSYNSPLHF
TRBJ1-1 TRBV6-5 many NA 12 TGTGCCAGCAGGGCCCAGGGCACTGAAGCTTTCTTT CASRAQGTEAFF
TRBJ1-1 TRBV28 many NA 16 TGTGCCAGCAGTCCCAGCAGTGGGGGGGGTGGTACTGAAGCTTTCTTT CASSPSSGGGGTEAFF
TRBJ2-2 TRBV2 NA NA 15 TGTGCCAGCAGTGAGACGCGATTGGGCACCGGGGAGCTGTTTTTT CASSETRLGTGELFF
TRBJ1-2 TRBV27 NA NA 18 TGTGCCAGCAGCCGGAGGACAGACGCGTCACTTCCTAACTATGGCTACACCTTC CASSRRTDASLPNYGYTF
TRBJ2-1 TRBV6-5 many NA 13 TGTGCCAGCAGTCGGGACACGTGGTATGAGCAGTTCTTC CASSRDTWYEQFF
TRBJ1-1 TRBV27 NA TRBD1 17 TGTGCCAGCAGTTTACGGGGACAGGGGACCATGAACACTGAAGCTTTCTTT CASSLRGQGTMNTEAFF
TRBJ1-6 TRBV6-1 many NA 15 TGTGCCAGCAGTGACTGGACAGAGTATAATTCACCCCTCCACTTT CASSDWTEYNSPLHF
TRBJ2-3 TRBV11-2 NA NA 15 TGTGCCAGCAGCTTGGACCTAGGGAGCACAGATACGCAGTATTTT CASSLDLGSTDTQYF
TRBJ1-4 TRBV5-1 many TRBD1 16 TGCGCCAGCAGCTTGGCCCCGACAGGGGGCGAAGAAAAACTGTTTTTT CASSLAPTGGEEKLFF
TRBJ1-1 TRBV6-2/TRBV6-3 NA NA 13 TGTGCCAGCGGAACTAATTGGAACACTGAAGCTTTCTTT CASGTNWNTEAFF
TRBJ2-7 TRBV27 NA NA 14 TGTGCCAGCAGTTTCGACGGGAGTAGCCACGAGCAGTACTTC CASSFDGSSHEQYF
TRBJ2-3 TRBV5-1 few NA 14 TGCGCCAGCAGAAAGGACACCCGCACAGATACGCAGTATTTT CASRKDTRTDTQYF
TRBJ2-7 TRBV6-5 NA TRBD1 17 TGTGCCAGCAGTTCCCAAGCTACGGGACAGGGAAACTACGAGCAGTACTTC CASSSQATGQGNYEQYF
TRBJ2-3 TRBV7-9 many TRBD1 17 TGTGCCAGCAGCTTAGGATCGGGACAGGGGGCAGGGGATACGCAGTATTTT CASSLGSGQGAGDTQYF
TRBJ2-3 TRBV11-2 many TRBD2 17 TGTGCCAGCAGTTTCGGGACTAGCGGGGCAAAGCATGGTACGCAGTATTTT CASSFGTSGAKHGTQYF
TRBJ2-3 TRBV2 many NA 18 TGTGCCAGCACTCTACCGATCGGGTGGACACCAAGCACAGATACGCAGTATTTT CASTLPIGWTPSTDTQYF
TRBJ2-3 TRBV29-1 many NA 14 TGCAGCGTTGAGCCTCGGGAGATTGAAGATACGCAGTATTTT CSVEPREIEDTQYF
TRBJ2-1 TRBV25-1 many NA 16 TGTGCCAGCAGTGTTCTGGGGAAGAGCTCCTACAATGAGCAGTTCTTC CASSVLGKSSYNEQFF
TRBJ2-3 TRBV4-1 many TRBD2 16 TGCGCCAGCAGCCGGTCACTAGCGGGAGGTACAGATACGCAGTATTTT CASSRSLAGGTDTQYF
TRBJ2-3 TRBV6-6 NA NA 12 TGTGCCAGCGGTTACAGTAGCGTCTATATGTATTTT CASGYSSVYMYF
TRBJ2-7 TRBV28 NA NA 14 TGTGCCAGCAGTCCCTCGGGGCCGAGATTGGAGCAGTACTTC CASSPSGPRLEQYF
TRBJ1-3 TRBV20-1 many TRBD1 13 TGCAGTGCTGGACAGGGATCTGGAAACACCATATATTTT CSAGQGSGNTIYF
TRBJ2-1 TRBV11-2 NA NA 16 TGTGCCAGCAGCACTAGAGGCCGGGGCTCCTACAATGAGCAGTTCTTC CASSTRGRGSYNEQFF
TRBJ2-3 TRBV20-1 NA TRBD1 12 TGCAGTGCTGAGGACAGGGTAAATACGCAGTATTTT CSAEDRVNTQYF
TRBJ2-3 TRBV7-2 many TRBD2 15 TGTGCCAGCAGCTTAAAAGCGGGAGATTCAGATACGCAGTATTTT CASSLKAGDSDTQYF
TRBJ1-5 TRBV3-1 few NA 12 TGTGCCAGCAGCCAAAACAATCAGCCCCAGCATTTT CASSQNNQPQHF
TRBJ2-1 TRBV5-4 many TRBD2 16 TGTGCCAGCACCCCCGCGGGGGGGAGCCTTAGGAATGAGCAGTTCTTC CASTPAGGSLRNEQFF
TRBJ2-1 TRBV12-3/TRBV12-4 many NA 13 TGTGCCAGCAGTACGGACCTAAACAATGAGCAGTTCTTC CASSTDLNNEQFF
TRBJ2-3 TRBV20-1 NA TRBD2 16 TGCAGTGCTGGCGGGACTAGCGGAACTAGCACAGATACGCAGTATTTT CSAGGTSGTSTDTQYF
TRBJ1-1 TRBV20-1 many TRBD1 16 TGCAGTGCTAGTGCAGGGGGGTCTAGGATGAACACTGAAGCTTTCTTT CSASAGGSRMNTEAFF